This TCR beta chain was recorded in a study of OX40 agonist ivuxolimab in advanced cancers. Turning to the study itself: Dose-escalation subjects each had hepatocellular carcinoma, melanoma, renal cell or head and neck cancer.

About this clone itself: What it binds is not known.

Enrollment shut out patients with autoimmune disease history or systemic immunosuppression. Study-wide findings and caveats: CD4+ and CD8+ blood T cells expanded clonally by week 6 at 0.1 to 3.0 mg/kg.

Only in-frame clones appear in the TCRdb table, and some are missing; sequencing was by immunoSEQ multiplex PCR. The sample holds 50,000 to 75,000 clones, 80% to 90% seen once. Germline CDR1 and CDR2: SEHNR and FQNEAQ (reference sequence). V was pared by 5 bases and J by 7 bases, with 6 bases between. This CDR3 contains 11 residues. The origin of this receptor is an adult with an advanced solid tumor such as melanoma, head and neck, liver or kidney cancer. Sequencing used CD4+ or CD8+ T cells sorted from blood, obtained in a trial of the OX40 agonist ivuxolimab. V and J are TRBV7-9 and TRBJ2-1, with D uncertain. This chain's CDR3 is CASSPENEQFF. In DNA, the CDR3 is TGTGCCAGCAGCCCTGAAAATGAGCAGTTCTTC.